This T cell receptor (beta chain) was sequenced in a study of cytomegalovirus exposure and HLA in healthy donors. Overall study results and limits: Differences between HLA loci emerged in a later analysis of TCR association rates, with DRB1 most and HLA-C fewest. Usually a TCR sequence was rare, but some public TCRs were found in many donors. Later analysis identified a missense DCLRE1C variant that was linked to TCR beta V- and J-gene trimming.

In the PCR, 60 Vbeta and 13 Jbeta primers were used. In the original analysis: In a later analysis, 8.5 million to 14 million of about 80 million unique beta chains occurred in at least two donors. The data were produced by immunoSEQ multiplex PCR, yet TCRdb's version contains in-frame clones alone and is incomplete. V and J calls and clone size come straight from that table; D and trimming were deduced from the DNA. The table has more than 65,000 clones, roughly 74% seen once; the top ten hold 8.5% to 14%. In regard to this clone: Its target is unknown.

The CDR3 contains 14 residues. Looked up from germline, CDR1 is SGHRS and CDR2 is YFSETQ. Unmatched junction bases numbered 0, after V lost 0 bases and J lost 2 bases. Material: PBMCs. The clonotype comes from a woman in her fifties or sixties in good health and CMV-seropositive. The chain employs TRBV5-1 and TRBJ2-7; 9 bases agree with TRBD1. In DNA, the CDR3 is TGCGCCAGCAGCTTGGACAGGGGGCCCTACGAGCAGTACTTC. Amino acid sequence: CASSLDRGPYEQYF.